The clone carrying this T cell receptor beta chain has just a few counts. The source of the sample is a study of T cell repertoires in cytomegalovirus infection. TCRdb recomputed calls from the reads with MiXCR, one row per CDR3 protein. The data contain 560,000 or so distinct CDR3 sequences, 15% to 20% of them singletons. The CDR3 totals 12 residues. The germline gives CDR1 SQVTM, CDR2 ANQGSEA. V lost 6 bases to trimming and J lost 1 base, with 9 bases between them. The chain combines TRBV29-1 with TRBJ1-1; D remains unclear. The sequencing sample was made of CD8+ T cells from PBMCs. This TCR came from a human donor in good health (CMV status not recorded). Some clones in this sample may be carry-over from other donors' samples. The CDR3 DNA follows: TGCAGCGTGCGACGGCAGAACACTGAAGCTTTCTTT. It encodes CSVRRQNTEAFF.